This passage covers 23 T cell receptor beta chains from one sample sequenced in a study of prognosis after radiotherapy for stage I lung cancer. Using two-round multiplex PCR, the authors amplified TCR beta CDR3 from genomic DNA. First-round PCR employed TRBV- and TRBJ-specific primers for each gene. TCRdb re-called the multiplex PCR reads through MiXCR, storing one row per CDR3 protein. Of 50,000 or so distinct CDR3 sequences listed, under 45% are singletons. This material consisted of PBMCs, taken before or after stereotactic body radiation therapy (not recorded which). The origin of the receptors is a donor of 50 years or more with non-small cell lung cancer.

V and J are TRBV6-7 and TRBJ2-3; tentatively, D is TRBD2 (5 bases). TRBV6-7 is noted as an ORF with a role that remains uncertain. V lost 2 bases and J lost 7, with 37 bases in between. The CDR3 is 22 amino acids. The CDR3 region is CASSYPYIVLADRCTSTYTQYF. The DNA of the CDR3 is TGTGCCAGCAGTTACCCCTATATCGTGCTAGCTGATCGTTGCACAAGTACATATACGCAGTATTTT.

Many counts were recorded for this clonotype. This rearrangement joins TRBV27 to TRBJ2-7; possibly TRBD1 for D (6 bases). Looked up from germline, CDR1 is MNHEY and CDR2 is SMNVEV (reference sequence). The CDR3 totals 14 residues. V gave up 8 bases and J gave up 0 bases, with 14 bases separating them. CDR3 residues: CASGFRDTSYEQYF. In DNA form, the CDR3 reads TGTGCCAGCGGATTCCGGGACACCTCCTACGAGCAGTACTTC.

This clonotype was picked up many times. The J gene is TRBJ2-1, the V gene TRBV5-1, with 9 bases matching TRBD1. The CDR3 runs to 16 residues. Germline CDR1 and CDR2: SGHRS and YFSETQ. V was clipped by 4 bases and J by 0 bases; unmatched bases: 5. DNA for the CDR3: TGCGCCAGCAGCCCGGGACAGGGCAGCTCCTACAATGAGCAGTTCTTC. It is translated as CASSPGQGSSYNEQFF.

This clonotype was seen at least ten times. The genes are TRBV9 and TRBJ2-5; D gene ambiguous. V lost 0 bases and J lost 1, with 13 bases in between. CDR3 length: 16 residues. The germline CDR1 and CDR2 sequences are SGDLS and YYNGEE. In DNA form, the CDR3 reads TGTGCCAGCAGCGTAGGGGCGGCAGCTCTCCAAGAGACCCAGTACTTC. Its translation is CASSVGAAALQETQYF.

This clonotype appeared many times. The CDR3 sequence: CASSPGVAGATDTQYF. In DNA, the CDR3 is TGTGCCAGCAGCCCCGGAGTAGCGGGAGCTACAGATACGCAGTATTTT. The rearrangement joins TRBV7-9 to TRBJ2-3; 9 bases align to TRBD2. The CDR3 totals 16 residues. Unmatched junction bases numbered 9, after V lost 5 bases and J lost 3 bases. Germline CDR1 reads SEHNR; CDR2 reads FQNEAQ (reference sequence).

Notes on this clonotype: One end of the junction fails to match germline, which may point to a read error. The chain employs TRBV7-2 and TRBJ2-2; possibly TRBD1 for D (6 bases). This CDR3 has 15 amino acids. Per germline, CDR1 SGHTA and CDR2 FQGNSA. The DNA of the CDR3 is TGTGCCAGCAGCCGGGACACAGTCTCCGCCGGGGAGCTGTCTTTT. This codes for CASSRDTVSAGELSF.

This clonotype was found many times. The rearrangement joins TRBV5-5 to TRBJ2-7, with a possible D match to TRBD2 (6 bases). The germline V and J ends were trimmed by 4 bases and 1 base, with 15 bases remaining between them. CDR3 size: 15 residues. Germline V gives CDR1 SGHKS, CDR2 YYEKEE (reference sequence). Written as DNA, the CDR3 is TGTGCCAGCAGCCCTTCAGCGGGCGCGTCCTACGAGCAGTACTTC. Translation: CASSPSAGASYEQYF.

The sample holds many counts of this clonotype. The CDR3 loop reads CASSFVQGPQFF. The CDR3 region has the DNA TGTGCCAGCAGTTTCGTACAGGGACCCCAGTTCTTC. The chain employs TRBV27 and TRBJ2-1; maybe TRBD1 (6 bases). This CDR3 is built from 12 residues. The V end was cut by 3 bases, the J end by 13 bases, with 13 bases between. Looked up from germline, CDR1 is MNHEY and CDR2 is SMNVEV (reference sequence).

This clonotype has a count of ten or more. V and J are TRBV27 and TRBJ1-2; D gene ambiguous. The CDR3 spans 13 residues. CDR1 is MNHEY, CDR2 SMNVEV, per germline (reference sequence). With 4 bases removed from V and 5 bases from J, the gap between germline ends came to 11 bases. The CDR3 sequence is CASSSPVFYGYTF. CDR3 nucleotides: TGTGCCAGCAGTTCCCCAGTTTTTTATGGCTACACCTTC.

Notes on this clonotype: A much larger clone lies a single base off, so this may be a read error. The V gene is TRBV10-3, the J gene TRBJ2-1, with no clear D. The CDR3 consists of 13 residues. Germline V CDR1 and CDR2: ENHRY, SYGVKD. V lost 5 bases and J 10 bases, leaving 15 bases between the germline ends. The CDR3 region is CAISYSSPREQFF. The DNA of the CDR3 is TGTGCCATCAGTTACTCGAGTCCCCGGGAGCAGTTCTTC.

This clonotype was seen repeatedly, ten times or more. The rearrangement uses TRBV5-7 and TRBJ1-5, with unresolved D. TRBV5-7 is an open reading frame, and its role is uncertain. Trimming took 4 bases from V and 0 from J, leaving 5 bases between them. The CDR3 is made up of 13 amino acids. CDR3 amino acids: CASSPISNQPQHF. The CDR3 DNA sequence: TGTGCCAGCAGCCCTATTAGCAATCAGCCCCAGCATTTT.

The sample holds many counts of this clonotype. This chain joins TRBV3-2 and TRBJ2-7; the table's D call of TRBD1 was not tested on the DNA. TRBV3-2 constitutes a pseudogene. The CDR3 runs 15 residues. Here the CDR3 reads CASSRPQGASYEQYF. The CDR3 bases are TGTGCCAGCAGCCGACCACAGGGGGCATCTTACGAGCAGTACTTC.

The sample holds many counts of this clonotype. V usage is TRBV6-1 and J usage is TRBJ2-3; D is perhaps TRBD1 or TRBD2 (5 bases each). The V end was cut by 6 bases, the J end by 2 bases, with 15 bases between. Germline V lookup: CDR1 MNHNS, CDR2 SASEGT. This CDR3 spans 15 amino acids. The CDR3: CASRGVGHNTDTQYF. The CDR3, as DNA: TGTGCCAGCAGGGGGGTTGGACACAACACAGATACGCAGTATTTT.

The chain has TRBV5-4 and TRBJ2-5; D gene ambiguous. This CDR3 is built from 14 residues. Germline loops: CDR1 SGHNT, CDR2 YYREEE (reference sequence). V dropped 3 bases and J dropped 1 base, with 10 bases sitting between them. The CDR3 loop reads CASSWSSSQETQYF. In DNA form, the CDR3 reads TGTGCCAGCAGCTGGTCGTCATCCCAAGAGACCCAGTACTTC. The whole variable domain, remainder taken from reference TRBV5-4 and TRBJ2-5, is ETGVTQSPTHLIKTRGQQVTLRCSSQSGHNTVSWYQQALGQGPQFIFQYYREEENGRGNFPPRFSGLQFPNYSSELNVNALELDDSALYLCASSWSSSQETQYFGPGTRLLVL.

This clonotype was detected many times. Here the CDR3 reads CASSSPLAGLGRNTEAFF. For the CDR3, the DNA is TGTGCCAGCAGCTCCCCCCTCGCGGGACTTGGGAGGAACACTGAAGCTTTCTTT. The V call is TRBV7-2, the J call TRBJ1-1; D possibly corresponds to TRBD1 (5 bases). V lost 4 bases and J lost 1, with 22 bases in between. Germline V CDR1 and CDR2: SGHTA, FQGNSA. The CDR3 runs to 18 residues.

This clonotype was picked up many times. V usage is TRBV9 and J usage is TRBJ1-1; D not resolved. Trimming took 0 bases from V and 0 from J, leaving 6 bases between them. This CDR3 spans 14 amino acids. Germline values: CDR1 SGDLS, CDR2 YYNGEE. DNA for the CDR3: TGTGCCAGCAGCGTAGTGGGGATGAACACTGAAGCTTTCTTT. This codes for CASSVVGMNTEAFF. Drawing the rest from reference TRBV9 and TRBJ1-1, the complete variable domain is DSGVTQTPKHLITATGQRVTLRCSPRSGDLSVYWYQQSLDQGLQFLIQYYNGEERAKGNILERFSAQQFPDLHSELNLSSLELGDSALYFCASSVVGMNTEAFFGQGTRLTVV.

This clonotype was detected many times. The CDR3 protein is CATSRAQGMNTEAFF. DNA for the CDR3: TGTGCCACCAGCAGAGCACAGGGGATGAACACTGAAGCTTTCTTT. The chain uses TRBV15 and TRBJ1-1; 7 bases are a match to TRBD1. Unmatched junction bases numbered 2, after V lost 1 base and J lost 0 bases. The germline CDR1 and CDR2 sequences are LNHNV and YYDKDF (reference sequence). The CDR3 loop spans 15 amino acids.

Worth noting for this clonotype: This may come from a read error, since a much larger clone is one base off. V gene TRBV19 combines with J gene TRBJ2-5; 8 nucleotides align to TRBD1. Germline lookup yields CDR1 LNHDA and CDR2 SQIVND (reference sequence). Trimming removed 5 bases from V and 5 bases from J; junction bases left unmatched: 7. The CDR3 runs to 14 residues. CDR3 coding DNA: TGTGCCAGTAGTGACAGGGGAGGTTGCGAGACCCAGTACTTC. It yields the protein CASSDRGGCETQYF.

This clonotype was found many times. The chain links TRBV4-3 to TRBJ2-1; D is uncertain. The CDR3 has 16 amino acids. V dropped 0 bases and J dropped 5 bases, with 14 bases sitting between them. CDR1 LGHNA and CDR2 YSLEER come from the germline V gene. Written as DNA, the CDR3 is TGCGCCAGCAGCCAAGATAGTAGGACGGGCAACAATGAGCAGTTCTTC. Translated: CASSQDSRTGNNEQFF.

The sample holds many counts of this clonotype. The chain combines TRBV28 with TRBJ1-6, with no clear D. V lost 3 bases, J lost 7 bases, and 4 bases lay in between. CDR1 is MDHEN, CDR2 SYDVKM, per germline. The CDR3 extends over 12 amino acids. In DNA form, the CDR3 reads TGTGCCAGCAGTTTCAGCAATTCACCCCTCCACTTT. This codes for CASSFSNSPLHF.

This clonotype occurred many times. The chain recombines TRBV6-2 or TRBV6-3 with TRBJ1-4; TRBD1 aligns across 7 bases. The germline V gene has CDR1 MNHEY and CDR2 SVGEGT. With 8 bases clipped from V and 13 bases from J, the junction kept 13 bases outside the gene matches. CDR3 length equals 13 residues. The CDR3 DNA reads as TGTGCCAGCGGCCCTTACGAGGCAGGGGGACTGTTTTTT. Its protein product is CASGPYEAGGLFF.

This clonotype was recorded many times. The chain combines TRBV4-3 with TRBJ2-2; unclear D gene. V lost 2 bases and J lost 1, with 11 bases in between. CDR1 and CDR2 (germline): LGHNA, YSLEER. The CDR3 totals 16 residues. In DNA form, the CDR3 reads TGCGCCAGCAGCCAACAAAGTGCGTGGAACACCGGGGAGCTGTTTTTT. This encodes CASSQQSAWNTGELFF.

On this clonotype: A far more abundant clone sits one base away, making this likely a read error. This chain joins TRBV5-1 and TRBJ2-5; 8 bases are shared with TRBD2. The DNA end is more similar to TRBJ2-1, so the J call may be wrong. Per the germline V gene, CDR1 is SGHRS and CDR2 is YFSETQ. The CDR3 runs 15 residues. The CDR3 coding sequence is TGCGCCATCAGCTTTAGCGGGGTGGGGACGGATGAGCAGTTCTTC. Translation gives CAISFSGVGTDEQFF.